This T cell receptor beta chain appears in the sequencing data of a study of metastatic and nonmetastatic thyroid tumors (dated by TCRdb to the early 2020s). General notes on the study: The researchers compared repertoires between peripheral blood samples and tumor or nodule tissue samples from patients with malignant or benign thyroid disease. General study outcomes and caveats: TCR beta diversity was reported as significantly higher in malignant tumors than in benign nodules, in both blood and tumor samples.

Reading from cysteine to phenylalanine, the CDR3 counts 15 amino acids. Only the CDR3 DNA stays, 45 bases, in frame from base 1. The germline V gene (reference sequence) supplies CDR1 MNHEY and CDR2 SMNVEV. V loses 3 bases at its end and J loses 5 bases; junction bases beyond the gene matches: 9. Before undergoing thyroid surgery, none of the patients had been given any kind of treatment. Using T-cell receptor beta sequencing, the researchers looked back retrospectively at clinical samples from patients, gathered between about 2012 and 2019. This clone came up a few times. The antigen it binds to is not known. No base quality information exists; no much larger clone differs at one position. Library preparation employed PCR. Data came from an Illumina HiSeq 4000. High-throughput sequencing was used to profile the TCR beta-chain CDR3 region of every patient. The authors' pipeline ran thus. CDR3 differences across clinicopathological groups were used to build a classifier for discriminating distant-metastatic papillary thyroid cancer patients. The Shannon index was used to measure repertoire diversity, and the Morisita-Horn index was used to measure how similar tumor and blood repertoires were. Clones were called with MiXCR by TCRdb after fastp trimmed the public reads at Q25, and only in-frame beta chains were retained. TCRdb, rather than the study authors, made the V and J calls. The table for this sample lists approximately 7,000 clones; roughly 30% of them were counted only once. The ten largest clonotypes hold roughly 13% of the sample.

The sequencing input was adjacent normal tissue. The chain joins TRBV27 to TRBJ1-2; 7 of the junction bases match TRBD1. The source of this sequence is a female donor with papillary thyroid cancer or a benign thyroid nodule (not recorded which). Some clones in this sample may be carry-over from other donors' samples. The base sequence is TGTGCCAGCAGTTTTAACCCGACAGGGAGATATGGCTACACCTTC. Its protein is CASSFNPTGRYGYTF.